One sample yielded the 18 T cell receptor beta chains listed below, sequenced in a study of long-term antiretroviral therapy in people with HIV. Sequencing used immunoSEQ v3.0 at survey level. The table came from immunoSEQ multiplex PCR; TCRdb's copy has only in-frame clones and leaves some out. Here the sample spans about 28,000 clones, approximately 90% being singletons. Here the sequenced sample was unsorted PBMCs, taken 3.1 years after starting antiretroviral therapy. The source of these receptors is a man younger than 35 with HIV.

This sequence joins TRBV10-2 and TRBJ2-6; 11 bases agree with TRBD1. This CDR3 region has 17 residues. CDR1 and CDR2 from the germline V gene are WSHSY and SAAADI. Trimming removed 7 bases from V and 0 bases from J; junction bases left unmatched: 5. CDR3 DNA: TGCGCCAGCACCCCCGGGACAGGGGGCTCTGGGGCCAACGTCCTGACTTTC. It encodes CASTPGTGGSGANVLTF.

As for this clone: The junction does not match germline at one end; this may be a read error. This chain uses TRBV7-7 with TRBJ1-2, with D tentatively TRBD1 (6 bases). This CDR3 contains 15 residues. Germline V gene data show CDR1 as SSHAT and CDR2 as FNYEAQ (reference sequence). The CDR3 region has the DNA TGTGCTAGCAGCTTAGGAATTTCAGGGGTAGAAGGCTACACCTTC. Translating gives CASSLGISGVEGYTF.

The chain links TRBV2 to TRBJ2-7; D perhaps matches TRBD1 (5 bases). The CDR3 extends over 13 amino acids. V gave up 10 bases and J gave up 2 bases, with 15 bases separating them. CDR1 and CDR2 (germline): SNHLY, FYNNEI. The CDR3: CATTMTETYEQYF. CDR3 nucleotides: TGTGCCACCACTATGACAGAGACCTACGAGCAGTACTTC.

This chain uses TRBV13 with TRBJ1-5; no clear D. Germline-derived CDR1 and CDR2 are PRHDT and FYEKMQ (reference sequence). CDR3 length equals 13 residues. Deletions cut 0 bases from V and 11 bases from J, with 11 bases between. The CDR3 region has the DNA TGTGCCAGCAGCTTAGGAGGTAGACCGGCCCAGCATTTT. Its translation is CASSLGGRPAQHF.

The CDR3: CASSQFGTSGTIPAYEQYF. The DNA of the CDR3 is TGTGCCAGCAGCCAGTTCGGGACTAGCGGGACGATACCCGCCTACGAGCAGTACTTC. The chain has TRBV4-2 and TRBJ2-7; 13 bases align to TRBD2. V was pared by 3 bases and J by 2 bases, with 13 bases of the junction left unmatched. Germline V gives CDR1 LGHNA, CDR2 YNFKEQ. The CDR3 consists of 19 residues.

The rearrangement uses TRBV4-3 and TRBJ2-2, with D perhaps TRBD1 or TRBD2 (6 bases each). Looked up from germline, CDR1 is LGHNA and CDR2 is YSLEER. The CDR3 totals 17 residues. The V gene lost 0 bases and the J gene lost 7 bases, with 18 bases spanning the gap. CDR3 sequence: CASSQDSGASVNGELFF. In DNA form, the CDR3 reads TGCGCCAGCAGCCAAGATTCGGGGGCTAGCGTTAACGGGGAGCTGTTTTTT.

V and J are TRBV10-2 and TRBJ2-1, with D possibly TRBD2 on 7 matching bases. Germline lookup yields CDR1 WSHSY and CDR2 SAAADI. V was cut by 7 bases and J by 7 bases, with 23 bases left in between. This CDR3 contains 16 residues. CDR3: CASMEWGGDQGNEQFF. CDR3 nucleotide sequence: TGCGCCAGCATGGAATGGGGGGGGGATCAGGGGAATGAGCAGTTCTTC.

The chain couples TRBV9 to TRBJ2-7, with D possibly TRBD2 on 5 matching bases. CDR3 length: 16 amino acids. CDR1 and CDR2 (germline): SGDLS, YYNGEE. Trimming cost V 4 bases and J 7 bases, with 24 bases left between them. This chain's CDR3 is CASSRRADIELGEQYF. In nucleotides, the CDR3 is TGTGCCAGCAGCCGGCGGGCAGATATAGAGCTAGGGGAGCAGTACTTC.

This chain connects TRBV19 to TRBJ2-1; D is possibly TRBD2 (5 bases). Germline assignment: CDR1 LNHDA and CDR2 SQIVND (reference sequence). Trimming took 3 bases from V and 6 from J, leaving 12 bases between them. The length of the CDR3 is 14 residues. Here the CDR3 reads CASSIFEEGNEQFF. The CDR3 DNA is TGTGCCAGTAGTATCTTTGAAGAGGGCAATGAGCAGTTCTTC.

This clone was detected once. This sequence joins TRBV4-1 and TRBJ1-1; a weak D match, TRBD1 (6 bases). V was shortened by 3 bases and J by 5 bases, with 16 bases between the two germline ends. CDR1 and CDR2 from the germline V gene are MGHRA and YSYEKL. The CDR3 has 15 amino acids. The chain's CDR3 is CASSQGAGVWTEAFF. The CDR3 DNA is TGCGCCAGCAGCCAGGGGGCGGGGGTTTGGACTGAAGCTTTCTTT.

This clone occurred once. The chain's CDR3 is CASSPGGAPYEQYF. CDR3 nucleotides: TGTGCCAGCTCACCGGGGGGGGCACCCTACGAGCAGTACTTC. This chain links TRBV18 with TRBJ2-7, with D perhaps TRBD2 (7 bases). Germline CDR1 KGHSH, CDR2 LQKENI. This CDR3 comprises 14 residues. Trimming took 3 bases from V and 2 from J, leaving 11 bases between them.

The gene calls are TRBV5-6 and TRBJ2-7; 8 bases fit TRBD1. CDR1 and CDR2 from the germline V gene are SGHDT and YYEEEE. The J segment lost 6 bases and the V segment lost 5 bases, leaving 4 bases of the junction unmatched. The length of the CDR3 is 12 residues. CDR3 bases: TGTGCCAGCAGAGTCGGGACAGGCGAGCAGTACTTC. As protein: CASRVGTGEQYF.

This chain joins TRBV7-6 and TRBJ2-7, with TRBD1 identical over 9 bases. J lost 3 bases, V lost 4 bases, and 7 bases had no gene match. The CDR3 covers 15 residues. Germline V CDR1 and CDR2: SGHVS, FNYEAQ. CDR3 loop: CASSSGDRVNYEQYF. In DNA form, the CDR3 reads TGTGCCAGCAGCTCGGGGGACAGGGTGAACTACGAGCAGTACTTC. Looking up the rest from reference TRBV7-6 and TRBJ2-7 gives the full variable domain: GAGVSQSPRYKVTKRGQDVALRCDPISGHVSLYWYRQALGQGPEFLTYFNYEAQQDKSGLPNDRFSAERPEGSISTLTIQRTEQRDSAMYRCASSSGDRVNYEQYFGPGTRLTVT.

V is TRBV2 and J is TRBJ2-7, with 9 bases identical to TRBD1. Germline trimming cut 7 bases from V and 3 bases from J; bases unmatched to any gene: 4. Per the germline V gene, CDR1 is SNHLY and CDR2 is FYNNEI. CDR3 length equals 13 residues. CDR3 sequence: CASKGTGIYEQYF. The CDR3 DNA sequence: TGTGCCAGCAAGGGGACAGGGATCTACGAGCAGTACTTC.

The chain combines TRBV15 with TRBJ2-3; D is unclear. CDR1 is LNHNV, CDR2 YYDKDF, per germline (reference sequence). V was cut by 0 bases and J by 0 bases, with 7 bases left in between. The CDR3 runs 15 residues. As DNA, the CDR3 is TGTGCCACCAGCAGAGATCGTGATAGCACAGATACGCAGTATTTT. Encoded protein: CATSRDRDSTDTQYF.

The gene calls are TRBV9 and TRBJ2-1; TRBD1 agrees at 12 bases. Germline values: CDR1 SGDLS, CDR2 YYNGEE. The trim removed 0 bases at V and 12 bases at J, leaving 7 bases unmatched. The CDR3 loop spans 15 amino acids. This CDR3 is CASSVVVGTGGLQFF. The CDR3 DNA is TGTGCCAGCAGCGTAGTGGTCGGGACAGGGGGCCTGCAGTTCTTC. The variable domain in full, completed from reference TRBV9 and TRBJ2-1, reads DSGVTQTPKHLITATGQRVTLRCSPRSGDLSVYWYQQSLDQGLQFLIQYYNGEERAKGNILERFSAQQFPDLHSELNLSSLELGDSALYFCASSVVVGTGGLQFFGPGTRLTVL.

This clone showed up just once. The chain employs TRBV9 and TRBJ2-7, with 9 bases identical to TRBD1. Germline loops: CDR1 SGDLS, CDR2 YYNGEE. The CDR3 is 16 amino acids. Trimming took 0 bases from V and 3 from J; bases not matched to a gene: 7. The CDR3 loop is CASSVGDRGKDYEQYF. The DNA of the CDR3 is TGTGCCAGCAGCGTAGGTGACAGGGGGAAAGACTACGAGCAGTACTTC.

The rearrangement joins TRBV15 to TRBJ2-7; D ambiguous. Trimming left V 1 base short and J 4 bases short, with 5 bases between. Germline-derived CDR1 and CDR2 are LNHNV and YYDKDF (reference sequence). The CDR3 has 12 amino acids. The CDR3 here is CATSRVGYEQYF. The CDR3 nucleotides are TGTGCCACCAGCAGAGTCGGTTACGAGCAGTACTTC.